Listed below are T cell receptor beta chains from one sample, sequenced in a study of T cell repertoires in cytomegalovirus infection. TCRdb reanalysed the reads using MiXCR and keeps one entry per CDR3 protein. This table holds 900,000 to 950,000 distinct CDR3 sequences, roughly 30% found once. Their recognized antigens are unknown. The source was cultured CD8+ T cells from PBMCs, collected from culture after CMV antigen stimulation. Receptors were obtained from a human donor in good health (CMV status not recorded). Some clones in this sample may be carry-over from other donors' samples. The CDR3 runs from the conserved cysteine through the conserved F or W. A D gene is named only where the DNA matches it firmly. Rows give clone size only sometimes, using once, few, many, or a class for an expanded clone.

J | length | size | V | D | CDR3 | DNA
TRBJ2-7 | 13 | few | TRBV5-1 | - | CASTGTTPYEQYF | TGCGCCAGTACCGGGACGACACCCTACGAGCAGTACTTC
TRBJ1-2 | 18 | few | TRBV18 | - | CASSPPRKDRLKDYGYTF | TGTGCCAGCTCACCACCACGAAAGGACCGACTAAAGGACTATGGCTACACCTTC
TRBJ2-1 | 16 | - | TRBV7-2 | TRBD2 | CASSLDLAGFYNEQFF | TGTGCCAGCAGCTTAGATCTAGCGGGGTTTTACAATGAGCAGTTCTTC
TRBJ2-1 | 15 | - | TRBV5-4 | - | CASSFWGGQYNEQFF | TGTGCCAGCAGCTTTTGGGGGGGGCAATACAATGAGCAGTTCTTC
TRBJ2-1 | 17 | few | TRBV12-5 | TRBD2 | CASGFIGRGNMNNEQFF | TGTGCTAGTGGTTTTATTGGGCGGGGGAATATGAACAATGAGCAGTTCTTC
TRBJ1-1 | 15 | - | TRBV4-2 | - | CASSQDRNPNTEAFF | TGTGCCAGCAGCCAAGATCGTAATCCGAACACTGAAGCTTTCTTT
TRBJ2-5 | 16 | - | TRBV20-1 | TRBD1 | CSARDWQGAPPETQYF | TGCAGTGCTAGAGATTGGCAGGGGGCTCCTCCAGAGACCCAGTACTTC
TRBJ1-2 | 15 | once | TRBV7-9 | - | CASSSGSLPAYGYTF | TGTGCCAGCAGTTCTGGGTCCTTACCTGCCTATGGCTACACCTTC
TRBJ2-3 | 17 | many | TRBV7-2 | - | CASSWDSSGLYTDTQYF | TGTGCCAGCAGTTGGGACTCGAGCGGCCTCTACACAGATACGCAGTATTTT
TRBJ2-4 | 15 | few | TRBV6-1 | - | CASRFLSSAKNIQYF | TGTGCCAGCAGATTCCTGTCCTCAGCCAAAAACATTCAGTACTTC
TRBJ2-1 | 18 | few | TRBV7-9 | TRBD2 | CASSWGSTSGGEDDEQFF | TGTGCCAGCAGCTGGGGGTCGACTAGCGGGGGGGAGGATGATGAGCAGTTCTTC
TRBJ2-1 | 17 | - | TRBV6-2/TRBV6-3 | - | CASSYSQAPGVNNEQFF | TGTGCCAGCAGTTACTCTCAGGCCCCTGGTGTGAACAATGAGCAGTTCTTC
TRBJ2-5 | 13 | - | TRBV5-4 | TRBD2 | CASTLGGEETQYF | TGTGCCAGCACCCTGGGGGGGGAGGAGACCCAGTACTTC
TRBJ1-1 | 15 | few | TRBV24-1 | - | CATRAGRHGNTEAFF | TGTGCCACCAGAGCGGGACGTCACGGGAACACTGAAGCTTTCTTT
TRBJ2-7 | 14 | few | TRBV2 | - | CASRPPGRDYEQYF | TGTGCCAGCAGACCCCCGGGGCGGGATTACGAGCAGTACTTC
TRBJ2-1 | 16 | - | TRBV12-3/TRBV12-4 | - | CASSPPGLSGYNEQFF | TGTGCCAGCAGCCCTCCCGGGCTCTCGGGCTACAATGAGCAGTTCTTC
TRBJ2-7 | 14 | - | TRBV5-8 | - | CASRSALASYEQYF | TGTGCCAGCAGATCAGCACTAGCCTCCTACGAGCAGTACTTC
TRBJ1-4 | 13 | few | TRBV6-5 | - | CASNDGVGEKLFF | TGTGCCAGCAATGATGGGGTGGGTGAAAAACTGTTTTTT
TRBJ1-1 | 13 | - | TRBV4-1 | - | CASSGPGKTEAFF | TGCGCCAGCAGCGGTCCCGGGAAGACTGAAGCTTTCTTT
TRBJ1-1 | 11 | few | TRBV12-5 | - | CASGLKTEAFF | TGTGCTAGTGGTCTTAAAACTGAAGCTTTCTTT
TRBJ2-1 | 13 | few | TRBV7-7 | - | CASSLVSNSEQFF | TGTGCTAGCAGCTTAGTGAGCAACAGTGAGCAGTTCTTC
TRBJ2-3 | 14 | - | TRBV28 | TRBD2 | CASTASGVSDTQYF | TGTGCCAGCACGGCTAGCGGGGTTTCAGATACGCAGTATTTT
TRBJ2-1 | 15 | - | TRBV4-2 | - | CASSREESGGNEQFF | TGTGCCAGCAGCCGAGAAGAAAGCGGAGGGAATGAGCAGTTCTTC
TRBJ2-7 | 14 | - | TRBV5-8 | - | CASSLVVADYEQYF | TGTGCCAGCAGCTTGGTAGTAGCAGACTACGAGCAGTACTTC
TRBJ1-2 | 15 | - | TRBV6-5 | - | CASSYSGPGGRGYTF | TGTGCCAGCAGTTATTCCGGGCCGGGGGGCCGTGGCTACACCTTC
TRBJ1-2 | 11 | - | TRBV2 | - | CASKTAEGYTF | TGTGCCAGCAAGACAGCCGAAGGCTACACCTTC
TRBJ2-5 | 15 | - | TRBV9 | TRBD1 | CASSVRWTGQETQYF | TGTGCCAGCAGCGTAAGGTGGACAGGCCAAGAGACCCAGTACTTC
TRBJ2-7 | 15 | few | TRBV13 | TRBD2 | CASSPGGGSPYEQYF | TGTGCCAGCAGCCCCGGGGGGGGGTCCCCCTACGAGCAGTACTTC